This entry concerns a single T cell receptor beta chain. Its antigen remains unidentified. The sample is drawn from a study of T cells in localized non-small cell lung cancer. Broader study findings: Heterogeneity stays possible, as sequencing covered only one tumor region.

Clones were read by immunoSEQ multiplex PCR, and TCRdb kept only the in-frame ones, dropping some. The table records roughly 89,000 clones, approximately 90% of them present only once. In germline, CDR1 is SGHRS, CDR2 YFSETQ. This CDR3 contains 14 residues. Trimming shortened V by 4 bases and J by 3 bases, and 13 bases separated the two germline ends. The source is a woman aged 40-70 years with stage II squamous cell lung carcinoma. V usage is TRBV5-1 and J usage is TRBJ1-1; no firm D call. Specimen: PBMCs, collected before any cancer treatment. The CDR3 DNA reads as TGCGCCAGCAGCCTACCGAGCGGGGACACTGAAGCTTTCTTT. It codes for CASSLPSGDTEAFF. Supplemented by reference TRBV5-1 and TRBJ1-1, the full variable domain reads KAGVTQTPRYLIKTRGQQVTLSCSPISGHRSVSWYQQTPGQGLQFLFEYFSETQRNKGNFPGRFSGRQFSNSRSEMNVSTLELGDSALYLCASSLPSGDTEAFFGQGTRLTVV.